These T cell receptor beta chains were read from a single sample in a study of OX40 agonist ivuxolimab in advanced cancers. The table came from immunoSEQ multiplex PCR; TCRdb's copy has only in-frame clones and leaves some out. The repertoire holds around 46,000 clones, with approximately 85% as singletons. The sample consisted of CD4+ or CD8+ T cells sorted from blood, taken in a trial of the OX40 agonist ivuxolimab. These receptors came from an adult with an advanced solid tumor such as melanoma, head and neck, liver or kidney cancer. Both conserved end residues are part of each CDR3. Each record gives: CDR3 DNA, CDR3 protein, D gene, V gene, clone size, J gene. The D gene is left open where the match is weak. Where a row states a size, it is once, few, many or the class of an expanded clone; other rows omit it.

CDR3nt: TGTGCCAGCAGCTTGGGTCTGGGGAAAGAGACCCAGTACTTC
CDR3aa: CASSLGLGKETQYF
d_gene: -
v_gene: TRBV7-2
abundance: -
j_gene: TRBJ2-5

CDR3nt: TGCAGCGTCTGGGTAGGGGAGTGGGAGACCCAGTACTTC
CDR3aa: CSVWVGEWETQYF
d_gene: -
v_gene: TRBV29-1
abundance: few
j_gene: TRBJ2-5

CDR3nt: TGCAGCAAGACTAGCGAAGATACGCAGTATTTT
CDR3aa: CSKTSEDTQYF
d_gene: TRBD2
v_gene: TRBV29-1
abundance: -
j_gene: TRBJ2-3

CDR3nt: TGTGCCAGCAGTCGAAGCGGGGGGGATCACAATGAGCAGTTCTTC
CDR3aa: CASSRSGGDHNEQFF
d_gene: TRBD2
v_gene: TRBV6-4
abundance: -
j_gene: TRBJ2-1

CDR3nt: TGTGCCAGCAGCTTAGGTTGGGACAGGACGAACACCGGGGAGCTGTTTTTT
CDR3aa: CASSLGWDRTNTGELFF
d_gene: TRBD1
v_gene: TRBV7-9
abundance: -
j_gene: TRBJ2-2

CDR3nt: TGTGCCAGCAGTGCTGTCCCTAACTATGGCTACACCTTC
CDR3aa: CASSAVPNYGYTF
d_gene: -
v_gene: TRBV6-4
abundance: -
j_gene: TRBJ1-2

CDR3nt: TGTGCCATCAGTGATCAGGACAAGAGCACAGATACGCAGTATTTT
CDR3aa: CAISDQDKSTDTQYF
d_gene: -
v_gene: TRBV10-3
abundance: -
j_gene: TRBJ2-3

CDR3nt: TGTGCCAGCAGTTACCGAGGGAGAGCCAATGAGCAGTTCTTC
CDR3aa: CASSYRGRANEQFF
d_gene: -
v_gene: TRBV6-5
abundance: -
j_gene: TRBJ2-1

CDR3nt: TGCGCCAGCAGCCTCGGACTCGACAGGGTCCAAGAGACCCAGTACTTC
CDR3aa: CASSLGLDRVQETQYF
d_gene: TRBD1
v_gene: TRBV5-1
abundance: -
j_gene: TRBJ2-5

CDR3nt: TGTGCCATCCAGCGGGCCCTGGGGGAGAACAATCAGCCCCAGCATTTT
CDR3aa: CAIQRALGENNQPQHF
d_gene: -
v_gene: TRBV21-1
abundance: -
j_gene: TRBJ1-5

CDR3nt: TGTGCCGTCTCTAGCGGGGGGTTCTCCGAGCAGTACTTC
CDR3aa: CAVSSGGFSEQYF
d_gene: TRBD2
v_gene: TRBV2
abundance: -
j_gene: TRBJ2-7

CDR3nt: TGTGCCAGCAGGCGGACTAGCGGGGCCTACGAGCAGTACTTC
CDR3aa: CASRRTSGAYEQYF
d_gene: TRBD2
v_gene: TRBV2
abundance: few
j_gene: TRBJ2-7

CDR3nt: TGTGCCAGCAGGACTGGTCGGGACCCCCTCATGGAGCAGTACTTC
CDR3aa: CASRTGRDPLMEQYF
d_gene: -
v_gene: TRBV2
abundance: few
j_gene: TRBJ2-7